This T cell receptor (beta chain) derives from a study of blood T cells in healthy people across ages. The study, taken as a whole, reports: Among long-lived donors, naive CD4+ cells were more numerous and diversity higher than in aged donors.

Comments on this clonotype: The antigen is undetermined.

It was with a sample-barcoded 5' primer and a J-beta primer mix that a second PCR of roughly 6 to 11 cycles was run. TCRdb recomputed calls from the 5' RACE reads with MiXCR, one row per CDR3 protein. The sample shows 1.5 million to 2 million distinct CDR3 sequences, under 30% of them seen only once. Sequenced input: blood. The origin of this receptor is a woman in her 30s in good health.

The CDR3 protein is CASSGPSLGDTQYF. The CDR3 coding sequence is TGTGCCAGCAGCGGCCCTAGCCTTGGAGATACGCAGTATTTT. V gene TRBV2 combines with J gene TRBJ2-3; D possibly corresponds to TRBD2 (5 bases). Germline-derived CDR1 and CDR2 are SNHLY and FYNNEI. The CDR3 sequence is 14 residues long. V was trimmed by 6 bases and J by 5 bases, leaving 15 bases between them.